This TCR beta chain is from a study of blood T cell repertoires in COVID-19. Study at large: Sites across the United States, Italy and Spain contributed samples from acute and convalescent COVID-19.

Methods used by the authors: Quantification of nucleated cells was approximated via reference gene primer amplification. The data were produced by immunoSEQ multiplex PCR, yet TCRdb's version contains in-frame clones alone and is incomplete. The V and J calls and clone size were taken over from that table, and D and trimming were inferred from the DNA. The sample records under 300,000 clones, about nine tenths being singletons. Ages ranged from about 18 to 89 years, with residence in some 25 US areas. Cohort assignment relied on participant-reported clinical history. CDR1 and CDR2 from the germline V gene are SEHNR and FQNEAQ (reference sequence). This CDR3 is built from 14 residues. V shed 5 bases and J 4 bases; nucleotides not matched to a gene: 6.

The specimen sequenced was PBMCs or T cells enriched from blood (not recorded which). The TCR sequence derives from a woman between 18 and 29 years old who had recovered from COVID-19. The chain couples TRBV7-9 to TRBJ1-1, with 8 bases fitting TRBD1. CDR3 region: CASSQQGVGTEAFF. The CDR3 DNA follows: TGTGCCAGCAGCCAACAGGGGGTCGGCACTGAAGCTTTCTTT.